Below, one TCR beta chain is given with its context. This sample was taken from a study of T cells in localized non-small cell lung cancer. Germline V gene sequence: CDR1 SGHVS, CDR2 FQNEAQ. The germline V and J ends were trimmed by 5 bases and 11 bases, with 15 bases remaining between them. The CDR3 is 12 amino acids. Profiled with immunoSEQ multiplex PCR; TCRdb holds only in-frame clones, not every one. The sample includes tens of thousands of clones, around nine tenths of them seen just once. V usage is TRBV7-8 and J usage is TRBJ2-5; D is possibly TRBD1 or TRBD2 (5 bases each). The input for sequencing was peripheral blood, taken before any cancer treatment. The receptor was derived from a male donor aged 60 or over with stage I squamous cell lung carcinoma. The CDR3 coding sequence is TGTGCCAGCAGCCTCGGGGTGGGGGAGCAGTACTTC. Residues: CASSLGVGEQYF.